The T cell receptor beta chain described here comes from a study of OX40 agonist ivuxolimab in advanced cancers. Study background: It was ivuxolimab, an agonistic anti-OX40 (CD134) antibody, that patients were treated with. Participants averaged 60 years of age (range roughly 23 to 85) and were around 83% male. General study results and limits: At 0.1 to 3.0 mg/kg and by week 6, CD4+ and CD8+ T cells in the blood had expanded clonally.

This table comes from immunoSEQ multiplex PCR, and its TCRdb copy is limited to in-frame clones, with some not included. The sample lists over 45,000 clones; approximately 84% were seen once. The germline V and J ends were trimmed by 3 bases and 4 bases, with 9 bases remaining between them. Germline loops: CDR1 MRHNA, CDR2 SNTAGT. The length of the CDR3 is 13 residues. Points on this clone: As yet, its antigen is unknown.

Sequences were derived from CD4+ or CD8+ T cells sorted from blood, sampled in a trial of the OX40 agonist ivuxolimab. The sequence was collected from an adult with an advanced solid tumor such as melanoma, head and neck, liver or kidney cancer. The rearrangement links TRBV6-4 to TRBJ1-2, with D uncertain. The CDR3 DNA follows: TGTGCCAGCAGTGATGGCAGACCCTATGGCTACACCTTC. It translates to CASSDGRPYGYTF.